What follows are 24 T cell receptor beta chains derived from one specimen sequenced in a study of cytomegalovirus exposure and HLA in healthy donors. 13 Jbeta primers and 60 Vbeta primers were used for the PCR. Only in-frame clones appear in the TCRdb table, and some are missing; sequencing was by immunoSEQ multiplex PCR. The table lists about 120,000 clones, over 60% of them singletons. The sequenced material came from PBMCs. These receptors came from a man aged 18 to 29 in good health and CMV-seropositive.

This chain uses TRBV14 with TRBJ1-5, with D tentatively TRBD1 (5 bases). Germline CDR1 and CDR2: SGHDN and FVKESK. This CDR3 has 16 residues. The germline V and J ends were trimmed by 0 bases and 4 bases, with 13 bases remaining between them. The CDR3 sequence: CASSQDQGTQNQPQHF. The CDR3 DNA reads TGTGCCAGCAGCCAAGACCAGGGCACTCAGAATCAGCCCCAGCATTTT.

The gene calls are TRBV18 and TRBJ1-3; TRBD1 is a possible D gene (5 bases). Trimming took off 0 bases at V and 2 bases at J, with 8 bases between the two ends. Per germline, CDR1 KGHSH and CDR2 LQKENI. The CDR3 consists of 15 residues. As DNA, the CDR3 is TGTGCCAGCTCACCACCGGGCAGGGCTGGAAACACCATATATTTT. Its translation: CASSPPGRAGNTIYF.

This clone was counted only a few times. V and J are TRBV10-3 and TRBJ2-1, with TRBD1 as a possible D gene (5 bases). CDR1 is ENHRY and CDR2 is SYGVKD in the germline V gene. The CDR3 extends over 14 amino acids. Trimming removed 9 bases at V and 7 bases at J, with 19 bases between. CDR3 nucleotides: TGTGCCATTTCGACAGAAGTGGCGTGGAATGAGCAGTTCTTC. Translation: CAISTEVAWNEQFF.

This chain links TRBV7-5 with TRBJ1-5; TRBD1 reflects the table's D call only, with no check against the DNA. TRBV7-5 corresponds to a pseudogene. The CDR3 length is 16 residues. CDR3 DNA sequence: TGTGCCAGAAGCCGCCGGGACAGAGATTCCAATCAGCCCCAGCATTTT. Translating gives CARSRRDRDSNQPQHF.

V gene TRBV9 combines with J gene TRBJ2-1; TRBD1 aligns across 9 bases. The CDR3 is 15 residues long. Germline V gene lookup returns CDR1 SGDLS and CDR2 YYNGEE. Unmatched junction bases numbered 13, after V lost 0 bases and J lost 15 bases. The CDR3 DNA reads TGTGCCAGCAGCGTAGACACTTCTTTACAGGGGGCTTCGTTCTTC. Protein sequence: CASSVDTSLQGASFF.

The table lists this clone with a few counts. The gene calls are TRBV18 and TRBJ1-2; TRBD1 agrees at 9 bases. CDR1 is KGHSH, CDR2 LQKENI, per germline. The CDR3 contains 13 residues. The junction had 4 bases not matched to a gene; V was cut back by 3 bases and J by 8 bases. The CDR3 coding sequence is TGTGCCAGCTCACCGAGGACAGGGGAAGGCTACACCTTC. Amino acids: CASSPRTGEGYTF.

Comments on this clone: An end of the junction differs from the germline gene, which may be a read error. In the same sample, other DNA sequences code for this CDR3. CDR3 sequence: CASSQDSRGPYYGYTF. The CDR3 DNA reads as TGCGCCAGCAGCCAAGATTCCAGGGGGCCATACTATGGCTACACCTTC. The chain recombines TRBV5-8 with TRBJ1-2, with 8 positions matching TRBD1. From germline, CDR1 is SGHTS and CDR2 YDEGEE. The CDR3 runs to 16 residues.

This chain links TRBV19 with TRBJ2-3; TRBD2 agrees at 12 bases. Germline CDR1 and CDR2: LNHDA and SQIVND (reference sequence). J lost 5 bases, V lost 7 bases, and 4 bases had no gene match. This CDR3 has 14 amino acids. The CDR3 protein is CASTLAGGGDTQYF. The CDR3 region has the DNA TGTGCCAGTACCCTAGCGGGAGGGGGAGATACGCAGTATTTT. The entire variable domain, with the rest obtained from reference TRBV19 and TRBJ2-3, is as follows: DGGITQSPKYLFRKEGQNVTLSCEQNLNHDAMYWYRQDPGQGLRLIYYSQIVNDFQKGDIAEGYSVSREKKESFPLTVTSAQKNPTAFYLCASTLAGGGDTQYFGPGTRLTVL.

The genes are TRBV5-4 and TRBJ1-2; possibly TRBD1 for D (5 bases). Per the germline V gene, CDR1 is SGHNT and CDR2 is YYREEE (reference sequence). The CDR3 sequence is 14 residues long. V lost 6 bases to trimming and J lost 1 base, with 13 bases between them. The CDR3 is CASTERGVNYGYTF. CDR3 in DNA: TGTGCCAGCACCGAGCGGGGGGTTAACTATGGCTACACCTTC.

The chain links TRBV9 to TRBJ1-1; maybe TRBD1 (5 bases). CDR1 is SGDLS, CDR2 YYNGEE, per germline. V lost 7 bases to trimming and J lost 0 bases, with 10 bases between them. The CDR3 contains 13 residues. In DNA, the CDR3 is TGTGCCAGCGGTGGGGGGATGAACACTGAAGCTTTCTTT. Its translation is CASGGGMNTEAFF.

The chain combines TRBV5-1 with TRBJ2-3, with D possibly TRBD2 on 6 matching bases. Between the trimmed V and J ends, which lost 6 bases and 4 bases, there was a span of 9 bases. This CDR3 region has 12 residues. Germline CDR1 SGHRS, CDR2 YFSETQ. The CDR3 nucleotides read TGCGCCAGCACCACGGGGGCAGATACGCAGTATTTT. Translated, it gives CASTTGADTQYF.

The V gene is TRBV9, the J gene TRBJ2-1; TRBD1 matches at 7 bases. The junction had 9 bases not matched to a gene; V was cut back by 4 bases and J by 5 bases. Germline V gene sequence: CDR1 SGDLS, CDR2 YYNGEE. The CDR3 runs 15 residues. The CDR3 region is CASSTAGTDNNEQFF. The DNA of the CDR3 is TGTGCCAGCAGCACGGCCGGGACAGATAACAATGAGCAGTTCTTC.

This chain uses TRBV7-9 with TRBJ2-5; 14 bases map to TRBD2. V shed 7 bases, J shed 4 bases, and the junction held 5 bases outside the gene matches. Germline CDR1 and CDR2: SEHNR and FQNEAQ (reference sequence). The CDR3 covers 15 residues. In DNA, the CDR3 is TGTGCCAGCATCCTGACTAGCGGGAGGGGAGAGACCCAGTACTTC. Its protein product is CASILTSGRGETQYF.

In DNA, the CDR3 is TGTGCCAGCAGTTCCCACGGGGCGGGGGGAGAGACCCAGTACTTC. It is translated as CASSSHGAGGETQYF. The chain links TRBV28 to TRBJ2-5, with 8 bases aligning to TRBD2. CDR3 length: 15 residues. Looked up from germline, CDR1 is MDHEN and CDR2 is SYDVKM. V lost 4 bases to trimming and J lost 4 bases; unmatched junction nucleotides: 8.

The chain couples TRBV11-1 to TRBJ2-7; 7 nucleotides agree with TRBD1. Unmatched junction bases numbered 9, after V lost 4 bases and J lost 3 bases. The CDR3 is made up of 15 amino acids. Germline CDR1 SGHAT, CDR2 FQDESV (reference sequence). CDR3 protein: CASSSQQGLFYEQYF. DNA of the CDR3: TGTGCCAGCAGCTCACAACAGGGGCTATTCTACGAGCAGTACTTC.

This clone has a handful of counts. V and J are TRBV9 and TRBJ2-5; TRBD2 is a possible D gene (6 bases). In germline, CDR1 is SGDLS, CDR2 YYNGEE. Deletions cut 4 bases from V and 6 bases from J, with 22 bases between. This CDR3 region has 16 residues. CDR3 sequence (DNA): TGTGCCAGCAGCCCCCGGGTAGGAGGGATGAGGAAGACCCAGTACTTC. Protein: CASSPRVGGMRKTQYF.

The chain employs TRBV29-1 and TRBJ2-1; TRBD1 might be the D (6 bases). The CDR3 sequence is 12 residues long. Trimming took 6 bases from V and 3 from J, leaving 9 bases between them. Germline V gene sequence: CDR1 SQVTM, CDR2 ANQGSEA. CDR3 sequence: CSVRDNYNEQFF. DNA of the CDR3: TGCAGCGTCCGGGACAACTACAATGAGCAGTTCTTC.

This clone appeared a few times. This chain connects TRBV2 to TRBJ1-2; D possibly corresponds to TRBD1 (6 bases). The CDR3 covers 14 residues. The germline V and J ends were trimmed by 5 bases and 8 bases, with 18 bases remaining between them. Looked up from germline, CDR1 is SNHLY and CDR2 is FYNNEI. The CDR3 nucleotides read TGTGCCAGCAGTCCACGGGGGGCTTCGGGAGGCTACACCTTC. Amino acid sequence: CASSPRGASGGYTF.

The V gene is TRBV7-8, the J gene TRBJ1-1; TRBD1 agrees at 10 bases. CDR1 is SGHVS and CDR2 is FQNEAQ in the germline V gene. Losses at the gene ends were 6 bases for V and 4 bases for J; bases not matched to a gene: 5. The CDR3 is made up of 14 amino acids. CDR3: CASRPGTGATEAFF. DNA for the CDR3: TGTGCCAGCAGGCCGGGGACAGGGGCCACTGAAGCTTTCTTT.

J is TRBJ1-6 and V is TRBV21-1; TRBD1, the D gene given by the table, was not confirmed from the DNA. TRBV21-1 is a pseudogene. CDR3 length: 14 amino acids. CDR3 in amino acids: CASSTTGGDSPLHF. The CDR3, as DNA: TGTGCCAGCAGCACGACAGGGGGCGATTCACCCCTCCACTTT.

The J gene is TRBJ2-2, the V gene TRBV11-1, with a weak D call TRBD1 (6 bases). Trimming cost V 5 bases and J 6 bases, with 13 bases left between them. Germline V gene sequence: CDR1 SGHAT, CDR2 FQDESV (reference sequence). The CDR3 extends over 14 amino acids. The CDR3 DNA sequence: TGTGCCAGCAGCATCAGACAGGCGGCCGGGGAGCTGTTTTTT. It translates to CASSIRQAAGELFF.

CDR3 sequence reads: CASKLRDRNTGELFF. CDR3 DNA: TGTGCCAGTAAGCTCCGGGACAGGAACACCGGGGAGCTGTTTTTT. The rearrangement links TRBV19 to TRBJ2-2; TRBD1 agrees at 7 bases. The CDR3 spans 15 residues. J lost 1 base, V lost 7 bases, and 6 bases had no gene match. Germline CDR1 LNHDA, CDR2 SQIVND (reference sequence).

V and J are TRBV5-6 and TRBJ1-1; D remains ambiguous. Germline V gene data show CDR1 as SGHDT and CDR2 as YYEEEE. This CDR3 is built from 15 residues. V shed 2 bases and J shed 1 base, with 12 bases lying between them. The CDR3 region has the DNA TGTGCCAGCAGCTTCGTAACAAAAAAGAACACTGAAGCTTTCTTT. Amino acids: CASSFVTKKNTEAFF.

This chain links TRBV13 with TRBJ2-2; 14 nucleotides agree with TRBD2. CDR1 is PRHDT, CDR2 FYEKMQ, per germline (reference sequence). This CDR3 is built from 18 residues. Trimming cost V 4 bases and J 2 bases; bases outside gene matches: 6. CDR3 nucleotides: TGTGCCAGCAGCTGTAGACTAGCGGGAGGGCCCAACACCGGGGAGCTGTTTTTT. Its translation: CASSCRLAGGPNTGELFF.